This record looks at one TCR beta chain sequence and its context. This sample is drawn from a study of blood T cell repertoires in COVID-19. At the level of the study: Sources were T cells, B-cell-depleted T cells, or PBMCs; the material itself was cDNA or gDNA.

The germline V and J ends were trimmed by 4 bases and 5 bases, with 16 bases remaining between them. The CDR3 extends over 14 amino acids. Germline CDR1 and CDR2: SGDLS and YYNGEE. Sequencing used immunoSEQ multiplex PCR; TCRdb keeps in-frame clones, though not all of them. The sample gives about 330,000 clones, roughly 90% of which show up once; 9.9% is in the top ten. Specimen: peripheral blood. The rearrangement joins TRBV9 to TRBJ2-7; a possible D gene is TRBD2 (7 bases). This TCR derives from a man aged 25-40 years with COVID-19, enrolled during active disease. The CDR3 DNA sequence: TGTGCCAGCAGCCCTATCGGGGGGCTGGACGAGCAGTACTTC. It yields the protein CASSPIGGLDEQYF.